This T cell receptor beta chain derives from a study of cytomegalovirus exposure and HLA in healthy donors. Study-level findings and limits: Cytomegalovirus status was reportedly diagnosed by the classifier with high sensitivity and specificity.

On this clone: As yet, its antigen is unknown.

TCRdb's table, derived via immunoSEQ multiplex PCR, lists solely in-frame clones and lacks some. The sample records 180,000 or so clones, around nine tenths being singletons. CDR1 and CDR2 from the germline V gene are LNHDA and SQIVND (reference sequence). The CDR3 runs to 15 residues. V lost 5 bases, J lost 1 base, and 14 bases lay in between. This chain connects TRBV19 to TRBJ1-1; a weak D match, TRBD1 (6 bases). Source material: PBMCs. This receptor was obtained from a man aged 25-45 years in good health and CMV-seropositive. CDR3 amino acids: CASSLGGQGNTEAFF. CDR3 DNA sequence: TGTGCCAGTAGTCTGGGGGGGCAGGGGAACACTGAAGCTTTCTTT.